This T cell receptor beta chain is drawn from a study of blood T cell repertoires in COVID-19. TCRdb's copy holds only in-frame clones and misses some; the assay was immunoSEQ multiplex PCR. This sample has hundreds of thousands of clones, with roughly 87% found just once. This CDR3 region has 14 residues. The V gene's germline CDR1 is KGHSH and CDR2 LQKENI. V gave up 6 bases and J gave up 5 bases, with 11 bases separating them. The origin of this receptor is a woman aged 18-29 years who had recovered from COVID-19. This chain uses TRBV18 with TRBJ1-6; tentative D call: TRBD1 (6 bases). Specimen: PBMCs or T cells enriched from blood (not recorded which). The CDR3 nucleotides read TGTGCCAGCTCGGGGGCCGGAAATAATTCACCCCTCCACTTT. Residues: CASSGAGNNSPLHF.